This T cell receptor beta chain emerged from a study of blood T cells in healthy people across ages. The authors ran a second PCR of roughly 6 to 11 cycles using a sample-barcoded 5' primer and a J-beta primer mix. From the 5' RACE reads, TCRdb called clonotypes with MiXCR, one entry per CDR3 protein. Altogether about 590,000 distinct CDR3 sequences are present, under 30% being singletons, with the ten largest covering about a sixth. This clonotype was counted many times. CDR1 is DFQATT and CDR2 is SNEGSKA in the germline V gene (reference sequence). This CDR3 is 14 amino acids long. Trimming cost V 5 bases and J 5 bases; bases outside gene matches: 6.

This clonotype was sampled from a woman of 80 years or more in good health. Sample: blood. The chain couples TRBV20-1 to TRBJ2-5; 12 bases line up with TRBD1. The CDR3 DNA reads as TGCAGTGCTGGGGGACAGGGGGCTGAGGAGACCCAGTACTTC. Amino acids: CSAGGQGAEETQYF.